A selection of T cell receptor beta chains follows, all from one sample in a study of regulatory T cells in long-lasting Graves disease. TCRdb reanalysed the multiplex PCR reads using MiXCR and keeps one entry per CDR3 protein. The sample includes some 450,000 distinct CDR3 sequences, around 20% of them seen just once. The sample consisted of peripheral blood mononuclear cells (PBMCs), taken when the disease was refractory, from a patient treated with antithyroid drugs. The receptor source for this set is a female donor with Graves disease. Both conserved end residues are part of each CDR3. D genes are given only for firm matches.

v_gene: TRBV11-1
len: 14
d_gene: TRBD2
j_gene: TRBJ2-7
CDR3aa: CASSLSGSAIEQYF

v_gene: TRBV2
len: 15
d_gene: TRBD2
j_gene: TRBJ2-5
CDR3aa: CASSVGLAGGETQYF

v_gene: TRBV9
len: 14
d_gene: -
j_gene: TRBJ1-1
CDR3aa: CASSYTGLNTEAFF

v_gene: TRBV5-1
len: 15
d_gene: -
j_gene: TRBJ1-4
CDR3aa: CASSLSGLGNEKLFF

v_gene: TRBV6-1
len: 16
d_gene: -
j_gene: TRBJ2-7
CDR3aa: CASSKMSGLGTYEQYF

v_gene: TRBV20-1
len: 13
d_gene: TRBD1
j_gene: TRBJ1-6
CDR3aa: CSGPGQPNSPLHF

v_gene: TRBV7-9
len: 15
d_gene: -
j_gene: TRBJ1-1
CDR3aa: CASSSRQGRNTEAFF

v_gene: TRBV7-2
len: 14
d_gene: -
j_gene: TRBJ2-5
CDR3aa: CASSPTLVPETQYF

v_gene: TRBV19
len: 14
d_gene: TRBD2
j_gene: TRBJ2-7
CDR3aa: CATGTSGSSYEQYF

v_gene: TRBV6-1
len: 16
d_gene: TRBD2
j_gene: TRBJ2-7
CDR3aa: CASSVGGAGGPYEQYF

v_gene: TRBV25-1
len: 16
d_gene: -
j_gene: TRBJ1-5
CDR3aa: CASSERGGRRNQPQHF

v_gene: TRBV28
len: 14
d_gene: -
j_gene: TRBJ1-5
CDR3aa: CASSFLAANQPQHF

v_gene: TRBV28
len: 15
d_gene: -
j_gene: TRBJ1-4
CDR3aa: CASSLAGPGRGKLFF

v_gene: TRBV19
len: 14
d_gene: -
j_gene: TRBJ1-2
CDR3aa: CASSIDGRGYGYTF

v_gene: TRBV12-3/TRBV12-4
len: 13
d_gene: -
j_gene: TRBJ1-2
CDR3aa: CASSNGGDHGYTF

v_gene: TRBV18
len: 17
d_gene: -
j_gene: TRBJ2-3
CDR3aa: CASSPLRGPKPKDTQYF

v_gene: TRBV5-5
len: 15
d_gene: TRBD2
j_gene: TRBJ2-7
CDR3aa: CASSLLGTSVHEQYF

v_gene: TRBV13
len: 15
d_gene: TRBD2
j_gene: TRBJ2-5
CDR3aa: CASSSATSGKETQYF

v_gene: TRBV20-1
len: 13
d_gene: TRBD2
j_gene: TRBJ2-7
CDR3aa: CSAKAGGPYEQYF

v_gene: TRBV30
len: 11
d_gene: -
j_gene: TRBJ2-4
CDR3aa: CAWSPARIQYF

v_gene: TRBV5-1
len: 18
d_gene: -
j_gene: TRBJ2-6
CDR3aa: CASSLLPGLSSGANVLTF

v_gene: TRBV12-3/TRBV12-4
len: 13
d_gene: -
j_gene: TRBJ1-3
CDR3aa: CATIKIAGNTIYF

v_gene: TRBV25-1
len: 14
d_gene: -
j_gene: TRBJ1-5
CDR3aa: CASSEVGGGQPQHF

v_gene: TRBV29-1
len: 10
d_gene: -
j_gene: TRBJ1-2
CDR3aa: CSVEDYGYTF

v_gene: TRBV6-1
len: 17
d_gene: -
j_gene: TRBJ2-7
CDR3aa: CASTQGVTQTRSHEQYF

v_gene: TRBV12-3/TRBV12-4
len: 16
d_gene: -
j_gene: TRBJ1-3
CDR3aa: CASTFWGGGSGNTIYF

v_gene: TRBV9
len: 14
d_gene: -
j_gene: TRBJ2-7
CDR3aa: CASSVGGFPYEQYF

v_gene: TRBV14
len: 15
d_gene: -
j_gene: TRBJ1-1
CDR3aa: CASSQEWGGNTEAFF